This TCR beta chain was identified during a study of CD8 T cells in Susac syndrome. Whole-study results and caveats: The study conceded that relatively few individuals underwent its TCR sequencing and HLA analysis.

As for this clonotype: Its matching antigen is unknown.

When the RNA was reverse transcribed, random hexamers were used with an input of 0.5 to 1 ug. Across 54 Vbeta and 13 Jbeta, TCR beta CDR3 was amplified with immunoSEQ multiplex PCR. Via MiXCR, TCRdb re-called the immunoSEQ multiplex PCR reads, giving one row per CDR3 protein. The table includes about 140,000 distinct CDR3 sequences, around 94% detected once. In blood CD8+ and CD4+ T cells, TCR beta underwent sequencing. Negative isolation yielded CD8+ and CD4+ T cells; FACS enriched TEMRA cells. The TCR originated in a human donor in good health. The sequenced material came from CD8+ T cells from PBMCs.

In nucleotides, the CDR3 is TGTGCCAGCAGCAGTCCTCAGGACCAAGAGACCCAGTACTTC. Translation gives CASSSPQDQETQYF. The chain joins TRBV7-9 to TRBJ2-5; no clear D. CDR3 size: 14 residues. From germline, CDR1 is SEHNR and CDR2 FQNEAQ (reference sequence). Trimming left V 5 bases short and J 0 bases short, with 10 bases between.